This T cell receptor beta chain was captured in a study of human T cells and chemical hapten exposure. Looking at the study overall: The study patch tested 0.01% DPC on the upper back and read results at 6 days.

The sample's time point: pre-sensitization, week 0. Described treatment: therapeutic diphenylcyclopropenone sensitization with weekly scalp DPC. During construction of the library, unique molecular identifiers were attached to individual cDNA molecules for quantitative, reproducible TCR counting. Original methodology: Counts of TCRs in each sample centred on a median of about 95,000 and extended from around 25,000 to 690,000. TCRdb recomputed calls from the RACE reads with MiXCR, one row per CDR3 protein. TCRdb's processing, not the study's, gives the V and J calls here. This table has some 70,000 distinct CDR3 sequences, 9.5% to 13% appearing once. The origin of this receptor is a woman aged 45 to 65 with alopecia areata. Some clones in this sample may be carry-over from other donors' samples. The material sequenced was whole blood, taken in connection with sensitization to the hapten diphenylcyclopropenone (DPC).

The CDR3 DNA reads TGCAGTGCTAGACAGACCCCCTACGAGCAGTACTTC. This encodes CSARQTPYEQYF. The J gene is TRBJ2-7, the V gene TRBV20-1, with D hard to call. CDR3 length: 12 amino acids. CDR1 and CDR2 from the germline V gene are DFQATT and SNEGSKA (reference sequence). V was trimmed by 2 bases and J by 2 bases, leaving 7 bases between them.